These 7 T cell receptor beta chains were sequenced from one sample in a study of blood T cell repertoires in COVID-19. The protocol was immunoSEQ multiplex PCR, while the TCRdb copy is restricted to in-frame clones and leaves out a portion. The repertoire holds around 100,000 clones, around 90% seen once, with 4.2% in the top ten. Input material: peripheral blood. The source is a young man with acute or convalescent COVID-19.

The genes are TRBV5-1 and TRBJ1-5; D not certain. The CDR3 totals 14 residues. V lost 5 bases, J lost 8 bases, and 17 bases lay in between. CDR1 SGHRS and CDR2 YFSETQ come from the germline V gene. The CDR3 protein is CASRVSSSMEPQHF. In DNA form, the CDR3 reads TGCGCCAGCAGGGTATCTTCGAGCATGGAGCCCCAGCATTTT.

This clone was observed a single time. The J gene is TRBJ2-3, the V gene TRBV19; maybe TRBD2 (5 bases). V was shortened by 0 bases and J by 2 bases, with 9 bases between the two germline ends. The CDR3 spans 15 residues. Germline CDR1 is LNHDA and CDR2 is SQIVND (reference sequence). CDR3: CASSIDRDLTDTQYF. CDR3 coding DNA: TGTGCCAGTAGTATAGATCGGGATCTCACAGATACGCAGTATTTT.

The rearrangement links TRBV6-5 to TRBJ2-5, with TRBD2 matching 11 bases. After removal of 7 bases from V and 3 bases from J, the junction contained 7 bases not matched to a gene. This CDR3 spans 15 amino acids. CDR1 and CDR2 from the germline V gene are MNHEY and SVGAGI. The CDR3 protein is CASISGTSGEETQYF. CDR3 bases: TGTGCCAGCATATCCGGGACTAGCGGTGAAGAGACCCAGTACTTC.

V gene TRBV5-6 combines with J gene TRBJ2-7; no reliable D call. Looked up from germline, CDR1 is SGHDT and CDR2 is YYEEEE. The CDR3 length is 14 residues. Trimming took off 1 base at V and 4 bases at J, with 12 bases between the two ends. CDR3 coding DNA: TGTGCCAGCAGCTTGTGGCCCACACCTTACGAGCAGTACTTC. It encodes CASSLWPTPYEQYF.

Notes on this clone: Other DNA sequences within the sample encode an identical CDR3. The rearrangement uses TRBV5-1 and TRBJ2-5; 9 bases are a match to TRBD1. With V trimmed by 2 bases and J by 5 bases, 7 bases remained unmatched. In germline, CDR1 is SGHRS, CDR2 YFSETQ. The CDR3 totals 15 residues. CDR3 sequence: CASSLNTGGEETQYF. The DNA of the CDR3 is TGCGCCAGCAGCTTAAACACAGGGGGCGAGGAGACCCAGTACTTC.

The chain combines TRBV13 with TRBJ1-1, with TRBD1 matching over 11 bases. The CDR3 sequence is 14 residues long. With V trimmed by 5 bases and J by 3 bases, 2 bases remained unmatched. The germline gives CDR1 PRHDT, CDR2 FYEKMQ (reference sequence). CDR3: CASSGQGADTEAFF. The DNA for the CDR3 is TGTGCCAGCAGCGGACAGGGGGCAGACACTGAAGCTTTCTTT.

This chain links TRBV20-1 with TRBJ1-2; D gene uncertain. V was clipped by 4 bases and J by 7 bases, with 10 bases between them. CDR3 length: 11 residues. Germline V gene lookup returns CDR1 DFQATT and CDR2 SNEGSKA (reference sequence). In nucleotides, the CDR3 is TGCAGTGCTAATCGAGTTGGTGGCTACACCTTC. Its translation: CSANRVGGYTF.